A single sample is the source of the 10 T cell receptor beta chains below, sequenced in a study of T-cell memory formation after mild COVID-19. TCRdb re-called the 5' RACE reads through MiXCR, storing one row per CDR3 protein. The sample has around 260,000 distinct CDR3 sequences; roughly 17% are singletons. The sequencing input was PBMCs or a T cell subset sorted from them (not recorded which). The receptors were sampled from a man between 18 and 35 years old who had mild COVID-19 (a few samples of this study predate the infection). Cell type and time point are not known.

The V call is TRBV6-5, the J call TRBJ2-1; 9 bases are a match to TRBD1. V lost 4 bases, J lost 4 bases, and 5 bases stayed unmatched. Germline lookup yields CDR1 MNHEY and CDR2 SVGAGI. The CDR3 has 15 residues. CDR3 region: CASSSTGGRYNEQFF. CDR3 nucleotide sequence: TGTGCCAGCAGTTCCACAGGGGGCAGGTACAATGAGCAGTTCTTC.

The genes are TRBV3-1 and TRBJ2-5, with D perhaps matching TRBD2 (6 bases). Germline V gene lookup returns CDR1 LGHDT and CDR2 YNNKEL (reference sequence). Trimming stripped 0 bases from V and 2 bases from J, with 10 bases between. CDR3 length: 15 residues. CDR3 bases: TGTGCCAGCAGCCAAGATTTCGGGGGACAAGAGACCCAGTACTTC. Protein: CASSQDFGGQETQYF.

This clonotype was recorded a few times. This rearrangement joins TRBV5-1 to TRBJ1-2, with TRBD1 matching over 8 bases. The germline gives CDR1 SGHRS, CDR2 YFSETQ. J lost 4 bases, V lost 4 bases, and 3 bases had no gene match. This CDR3 region has 13 residues. CDR3 DNA sequence: TGCGCCAGCAGCGACGGGACAGGCTATGGCTACACCTTC. This encodes CASSDGTGYGYTF.

This clonotype occurred many times. The chain joins TRBV5-1 to TRBJ2-7, with D perhaps matching TRBD1 (5 bases). The V and J ends lost 1 base and 4 bases respectively, with 12 bases between them. CDR3 length: 14 residues. Germline loops: CDR1 SGHRS, CDR2 YFSETQ. This chain's CDR3 is CASSLIPGQYEQYF. In DNA, the CDR3 is TGCGCCAGCAGCTTGATCCCAGGGCAATACGAGCAGTACTTC. Complete variable domain (other parts from reference TRBV5-1 and TRBJ2-7): KAGVTQTPRYLIKTRGQQVTLSCSPISGHRSVSWYQQTPGQGLQFLFEYFSETQRNKGNFPGRFSGRQFSNSRSEMNVSTLELGDSALYLCASSLIPGQYEQYFGPGTRLTVT.

This sequence joins TRBV20-1 and TRBJ2-3; D possibly uses TRBD1 or TRBD2 (5 bases each). The germline V and J ends were trimmed by 2 bases and 6 bases, with 15 bases remaining between them. Germline loops: CDR1 DFQATT, CDR2 SNEGSKA (reference sequence). CDR3 length: 14 residues. DNA of the CDR3: TGCAGTGCTAGACAGGGACCGCGTATGGATACGCAGTATTTT. The encoded protein is CSARQGPRMDTQYF.

This chain joins TRBV5-1 and TRBJ1-6; the D is unclear. The CDR3 sequence is 13 residues long. Germline CDR1 reads SGHRS; CDR2 reads YFSETQ. V was cut by 5 bases and J by 1 base, with 4 bases left in between. The chain's CDR3 is CASRISYNSPLHF. DNA of the CDR3: TGCGCCAGCAGAATTTCCTATAATTCACCCCTCCACTTT.

The chain has TRBV2 and TRBJ2-6; D gene unclear. Germline V CDR1 and CDR2: SNHLY, FYNNEI. The CDR3 has 14 amino acids. V lost 7 bases, J lost 0 bases, and 7 bases lay in between. The DNA of the CDR3 is TGTGCCAGCATGACCGACTCTGGGGCCAACGTCCTGACTTTC. Translated, it gives CASMTDSGANVLTF.

This clonotype was seen a few times. This rearrangement joins TRBV3-1 to TRBJ1-6, with TRBD1 identical over 9 bases. V trimming: 0 bases; J trimming: 6 bases; junction bases outside the gene matches: 3. Germline CDR1 reads LGHDT; CDR2 reads YNNKEL (reference sequence). The CDR3 extends over 16 amino acids. The CDR3 spells CASSQEGTGTNSPLHF. In DNA, the CDR3 is TGTGCCAGCAGCCAAGAAGGGACAGGGACTAATTCACCCCTCCACTTT. Combining the CDR3 with reference TRBV3-1 and TRBJ1-6 gives the whole variable domain DTAVSQTPKYLVTQMGNDKSIKCEQNLGHDTMYWYKQDSKKFLKIMFSYNNKELIINETVPNRFSPKSPDKAHLNLHINSLELGDSAVYFCASSQEGTGTNSPLHFGNGTRLTVT.

This clonotype was observed a handful of times. The chain carries TRBV10-1 and TRBJ2-4; 7 bases line up with TRBD2. V lost 3 bases and J lost 8; bases outside the gene matches: 4. The CDR3 totals 13 residues. In germline, CDR1 is WNHNN, CDR2 SYGVQD (reference sequence). The CDR3 sequence: CASSEGAGDIQYF. CDR3 sequence (DNA): TGCGCCAGCAGTGAAGGGGCGGGGGACATTCAGTACTTC.

V and J are TRBV7-2 and TRBJ2-7, with D unclear. Trimming shortened V by 5 bases and J by 0 bases, and 11 bases separated the two germline ends. CDR3 length: 14 residues. CDR1 is SGHTA, CDR2 FQGNSA, per germline. This CDR3 reads CASSTDFSSYEQYF. In DNA form, the CDR3 reads TGTGCCAGCAGCACAGATTTTAGCTCCTACGAGCAGTACTTC.